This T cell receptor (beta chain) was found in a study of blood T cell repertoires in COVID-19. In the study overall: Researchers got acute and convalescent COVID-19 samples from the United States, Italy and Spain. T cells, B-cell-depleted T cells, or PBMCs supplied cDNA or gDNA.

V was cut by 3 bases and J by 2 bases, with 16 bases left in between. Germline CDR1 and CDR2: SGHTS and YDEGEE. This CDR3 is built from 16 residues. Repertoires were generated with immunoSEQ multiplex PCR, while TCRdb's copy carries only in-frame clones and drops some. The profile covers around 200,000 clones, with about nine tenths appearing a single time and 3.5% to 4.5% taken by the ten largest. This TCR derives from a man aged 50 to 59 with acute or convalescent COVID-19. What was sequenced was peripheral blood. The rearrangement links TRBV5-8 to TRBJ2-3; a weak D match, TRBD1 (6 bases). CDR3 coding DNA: TGTGCCAGCAGCTCAGGACAGAAGATAACCACAGATACGCAGTATTTT. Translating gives CASSSGQKITTDTQYF.